Presented here are 8 T cell receptor beta chains from one specimen sequenced in a study of blood T cell repertoires in COVID-19. Generated by immunoSEQ multiplex PCR, the TCRdb table keeps only in-frame clones and is missing some. Of 85,000 to 90,000 clones in the sample, 86% are singletons; the top ten hold more than 1%. Sequencing used peripheral blood. These receptors came from a man aged 80 or over with active or convalescent COVID-19.

The rearrangement links TRBV4-2 to TRBJ2-4; D is uncertain. Trimming removed 0 bases at V and 6 bases at J, with 6 bases between. This CDR3 comprises 13 residues. Germline CDR1 LGHNA, CDR2 YNFKEQ. CDR3 in DNA: TGTGCCAGCAGCCAAGATCGGGTAAACATTCAGTACTTC. It is translated as CASSQDRVNIQYF.

V usage is TRBV7-9 and J usage is TRBJ2-3, with no clear D. Germline values: CDR1 SEHNR, CDR2 FQNEAQ (reference sequence). The V and J ends lost 2 bases and 2 bases respectively, with 5 bases between them. The CDR3 loop spans 13 amino acids. This CDR3 is CASSLQNTDTQYF. The CDR3 DNA reads as TGTGCCAGCAGCTTACAGAACACAGATACGCAGTATTTT. Full variable domain (missing parts from reference TRBV7-9 and TRBJ2-3): DTGVSQNPRHKITKRGQNVTFRCDPISEHNRLYWYRQTLGQGPEFLTYFQNEAQLEKSRLLSDRFSAERPKGSFSTLEIQRTEQGDSAMYLCASSLQNTDTQYFGPGTRLTVL.

This clone was seen only once. V is TRBV29-1 and J is TRBJ1-5; maybe TRBD1 (5 bases). This CDR3 is built from 13 residues. V was pared by 4 bases and J by 6 bases, with 13 bases between. Germline V gene data show CDR1 as SQVTM and CDR2 as ANQGSEA. CDR3 sequence reads: CSVGSGYRQPQHF. CDR3 nucleotide sequence: TGCAGCGTTGGGTCAGGGTACCGTCAGCCCCAGCATTTT. The entire variable domain, with the rest obtained from reference TRBV29-1 and TRBJ1-5, is as follows: SAVISQKPSRDICQRGTSLTIQCQVDSQVTMMFWYRQQPGQSLTLIATANQGSEATYESGFVIDKFPISRPNLTFSTLTVSNMSPEDSSIYLCSVGSGYRQPQHFGDGTRLSIL.

The V and J genes are TRBV3-1 (or the pseudogene TRBV3-2) and TRBJ1-6; D unclear. The germline V gene encodes CDR1 LGHDT and CDR2 YNNKEL (reference sequence). V shed 6 bases and J shed 0 bases, with 12 bases lying between them. The CDR3 has 16 amino acids. The CDR3: CASRSSPSSYNSPLHF. Here the CDR3 DNA reads TGTGCCAGCAGATCGAGCCCGAGCTCCTATAATTCACCCCTCCACTTT.

The CDR3 loop is CASSITGSSGNTIYF. DNA for the CDR3: TGTGCCAGTAGTATTACAGGGAGCTCTGGAAACACCATATATTTT. The chain couples TRBV19 to TRBJ1-3, with D maybe TRBD1 (6 bases). From germline, CDR1 is LNHDA and CDR2 SQIVND (reference sequence). The V and J ends lost 3 bases and 0 bases respectively, with 9 bases between them. The CDR3 is 15 residues long.

The chain uses TRBV18 and TRBJ2-7, with TRBD2 identical over 12 bases. Trimming cost V 5 bases and J 4 bases; bases outside gene matches: 9. The CDR3 loop spans 16 amino acids. Germline V CDR1 and CDR2: KGHSH, LQKENI. CDR3 sequence (DNA): TGTGCCAGCTCAGTGACACTAGCGGGAGGCCGATACGAGCAGTACTTC. This translates into CASSVTLAGGRYEQYF.

DNA of the CDR3: TGTGCCACCAGCAGAGATCAGTGGGGCTTGGGAGAGACCCAGTACTTC. Amino acid sequence: CATSRDQWGLGETQYF. The chain employs TRBV15 and TRBJ2-5; TRBD1 is a possible D gene (5 bases). CDR3 length: 16 amino acids. Germline V gene data show CDR1 as LNHNV and CDR2 as YYDKDF (reference sequence). Trimming removed 0 bases from V and 4 bases from J, with 15 bases in between. Based on the CDR3 plus reference TRBV15 and TRBJ2-5, the full variable domain is DAMVIQNPRYQVTQFGKPVTLSCSQTLNHNVMYWYQQKSSQAPKLLFHYYDKDFNNEADTPDNFQSRRPNTSFCFLDIRSPGLGDTAMYLCATSRDQWGLGETQYFGPGTRLLVL.

The chain recombines TRBV5-1 with TRBJ1-2; TRBD1 is a possible D gene (6 bases). Germline V CDR1 and CDR2: SGHRS, YFSETQ. The CDR3 has 15 residues. Trimming took 4 bases from V and 6 from J, leaving 19 bases between them. CDR3 nucleotides: TGCGCCAGCAGCCCACGGACAGCCCCTGTCGATGGCTACACCTTC. It codes for CASSPRTAPVDGYTF.